This is a list of T cell receptor beta chains from one sample in a study of OX40 agonist ivuxolimab in advanced cancers. Profiling relied on immunoSEQ multiplex PCR, and the TCRdb table lists in-frame clones only, not all of them. The sample lists just under 85,000 clones, 65% to 85% occurring once. Specimen: CD4+ or CD8+ T cells sorted from blood, collected in a trial of the OX40 agonist ivuxolimab. The receptors shown here come from an adult with an advanced solid tumor such as melanoma, head and neck, liver or kidney cancer. CDR3s include the opening cysteine and the closing phenylalanine or tryptophan. Fields, in order: clone size, V gene, D gene, J gene, CDR3 protein, CDR3 DNA. D genes are given only for firm matches. For some rows the clone size is stated as once, few or many, or as a class when expanded; others skip it.

>.|TRBV4-2|TRBD2|TRBJ2-7
CASSQLLAGASEQYF
TGTGCCAGCAGCCAATTACTAGCGGGAGCGTCCGAGCAGTACTTC
>.|TRBV18|TRBD2|TRBJ2-1
CASSPRLAGGQGEQFF
TGTGCCAGCTCACCCCGACTAGCGGGGGGGCAGGGTGAGCAGTTCTTC
>medium-sized|TRBV30|TRBD1|TRBJ2-2
CASGGSEAGELFF
TGTGCCTCAGGGGGCAGTGAAGCCGGGGAGCTGTTTTTT
>.|TRBV23-1|TRBD1|TRBJ1-5
CAREEETGASNQPQHF
TGCGCCAGGGAGGAGGAGACAGGGGCAAGCAATCAGCCCCAGCATTTT
>.|TRBV10-2|.|TRBJ2-7
CASNAGGDEQYF
TGCGCCAGCAACGCAGGGGGGGACGAGCAGTACTTC
>.|TRBV4-1|.|TRBJ1-5
CASSLSQQVSNQPQHF
TGCGCCAGCAGCCTTTCACAACAGGTGTCCAATCAGCCCCAGCATTTT
>.|TRBV2|TRBD1|TRBJ1-3
CASSENRQGGNTIYF
TGTGCCAGCAGCGAAAATAGACAGGGAGGAAACACCATATATTTT
>.|TRBV7-9|TRBD2|TRBJ2-1
CASSHYAGVSNEQFF
TGTGCCAGCAGCCACTACGCGGGAGTTTCTAATGAGCAGTTCTTC
>.|TRBV6-5|.|TRBJ2-2
CASSYRTDRAGELFF
TGTGCCAGCAGTTACCGGACAGACCGGGCCGGGGAGCTGTTTTTT
>once|TRBV5-1|.|TRBJ2-3
CASSLVPGHSTDTQYF
TGCGCCAGCAGCTTGGTTCCGGGGCACAGCACAGATACGCAGTATTTT
>.|TRBV11-2|.|TRBJ2-4
CASSPRGASGNIQYF
TGTGCCAGCAGCCCTCGGGGGGCTAGCGGAAACATTCAGTACTTC
>.|TRBV27|.|TRBJ2-1
CASSPPGTIPSTEQFF
TGTGCCAGCAGTCCGCCCGGGACCATCCCCTCCACTGAGCAGTTCTTC
>few|TRBV30|.|TRBJ1-5
CAWSSQGLGNQPQHF
TGTGCCTGGAGTTCTCAGGGTCTTGGCAATCAGCCCCAGCATTTT
>once|TRBV2|.|TRBJ2-2
CASSGDTGELFF
TGTGCCAGCAGTGGGGACACCGGGGAGCTGTTTTTT
>once|TRBV21-1|.|TRBJ1-5
CASSVRDSRTIFSNQPQHF
TGTGCCAGCAGCGTTCGGGACAGTCGGACCATTTTTAGCAATCAGCCCCAGCATTTT
>.|TRBV6-1|.|TRBJ1-3
CASSGLVAGDSGNTIYF
TGTGCCAGCAGTGGGTTGGTGGCAGGGGATTCTGGAAACACCATATATTTT
>.|TRBV7-6|.|TRBJ2-7
CASSRQAENEQYF
TGTGCCAGCAGCAGACAGGCAGAAAACGAGCAGTACTTC
>.|TRBV9|.|TRBJ1-1
CASSLDLNTEAFF
TGTGCCAGCAGCCTAGACTTGAACACTGAAGCTTTCTTT
>.|TRBV7-2|.|TRBJ1-2
CASSPTAPYGYTF
TGTGCCAGCAGCCCGACAGCCCCTTATGGCTACACCTTC
>.|TRBV18|.|TRBJ2-7
CASSPPLGSYEQYF
TGTGCCAGCTCACCACCCCTGGGGTCCTACGAGCAGTACTTC
>.|TRBV5-4|.|TRBJ1-1
CASIRRETNTEAFF
TGTGCCAGCATTCGCAGGGAGACGAACACTGAAGCTTTCTTT
>.|TRBV9|.|TRBJ2-3
CASSVQGTDTQYF
TGTGCCAGCAGCGTCCAGGGCACAGATACGCAGTATTTT